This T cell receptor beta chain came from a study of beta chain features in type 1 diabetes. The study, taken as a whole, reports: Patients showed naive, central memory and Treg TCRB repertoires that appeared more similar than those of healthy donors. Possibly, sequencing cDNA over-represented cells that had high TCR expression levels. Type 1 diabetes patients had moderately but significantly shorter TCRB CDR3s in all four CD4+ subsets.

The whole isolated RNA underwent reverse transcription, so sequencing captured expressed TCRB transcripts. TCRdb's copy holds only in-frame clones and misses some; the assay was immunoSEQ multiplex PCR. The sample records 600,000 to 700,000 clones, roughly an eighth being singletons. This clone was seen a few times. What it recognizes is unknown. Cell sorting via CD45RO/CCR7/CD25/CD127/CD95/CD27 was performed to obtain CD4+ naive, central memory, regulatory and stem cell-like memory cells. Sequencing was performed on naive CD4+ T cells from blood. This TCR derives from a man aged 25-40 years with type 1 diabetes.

CDR3 residues: CASSMAGNTIYF. CDR3 nucleotides: TGTGCCAGCAGTATGGCTGGAAACACCATATATTTT. The V gene is TRBV28, the J gene TRBJ1-3; D is unclear. Trimming pared 5 bases from V and 2 bases from J, leaving 4 bases between. Looked up from germline, CDR1 is MDHEN and CDR2 is SYDVKM. CDR3 size: 12 residues.